This passage covers 13 T cell receptor beta chains from one sample sequenced in a study of shared clonotypes between healthy human individuals. Produced via immunoSEQ multiplex PCR; TCRdb's table is partial and in-frame only. Of about 2.4 million clones detected, 93% appear once; the ten largest clones hold about 0.38%. The sequenced material came from naive CD4+ T cells from PBMCs. Subset reported: CD45RA+ positively selected. These receptors were collected from a man aged 18-30 years in good health. Some clones in this sample may be carry-over from other donors' samples.

The CDR3 is CASSVAESGRVPYEQYF. In nucleotides, the CDR3 is TGTGCCAGCAGCGTAGCTGAAAGCGGGCGGGTTCCCTACGAGCAGTACTTC. The chain couples TRBV9 to TRBJ2-7; tentative D call: TRBD2 (6 bases). This CDR3 comprises 17 residues. Looked up from germline, CDR1 is SGDLS and CDR2 is YYNGEE. V lost 0 bases, J lost 2 bases, and 18 bases lay in between.

This chain connects TRBV11-2 to TRBJ2-3; 7 bases match TRBD2. V lost 5 bases, J lost 1 base, and 9 bases stayed unmatched. Per germline, CDR1 SGHAT and CDR2 FQNNGV. The CDR3 has 16 residues. In DNA form, the CDR3 reads TGTGCCAGCAGCCCCCCGGCAGGGAGGGGCACAGATACGCAGTATTTT. As protein: CASSPPAGRGTDTQYF.

This clone was observed a single time. This chain uses TRBV28 with TRBJ2-7; a weak D match, TRBD1 (5 bases). The germline gives CDR1 MDHEN, CDR2 SYDVKM. Between the trimmed V and J ends, which lost 2 bases and 4 bases, there was a span of 9 bases. The CDR3 consists of 13 residues. The CDR3 nucleotides read TGTGCCAGCAGTTTAGTAGGGGATTACGAGCAGTACTTC. It codes for CASSLVGDYEQYF.

The CDR3 reads CASSAPSGRSSYNEQFF. CDR3 coding DNA: TGTGCCAGCAGCGCCCCTAGCGGGAGGTCCTCCTACAATGAGCAGTTCTTC. The chain couples TRBV7-9 to TRBJ2-1; 11 bases map to TRBD2. CDR1 SEHNR and CDR2 FQNEAQ come from the germline V gene (reference sequence). The CDR3 has 17 amino acids. Losses at the gene ends were 5 bases for V and 0 bases for J; bases not matched to a gene: 6.

The chain couples TRBV2 to TRBJ2-1; the D gene could be TRBD1 or TRBD2 (5 bases each). The ends were cut back, 6 bases at V and 0 bases at J, with 12 bases in the middle. The length of the CDR3 is 15 residues. Germline assignment: CDR1 SNHLY and CDR2 FYNNEI. CDR3: CASSGTASSYNEQFF. CDR3 coding DNA: TGTGCCAGCAGCGGGACCGCGAGCTCCTACAATGAGCAGTTCTTC.

V gene TRBV4-2 combines with J gene TRBJ2-1; the match to TRBD2 covers 10 bases. CDR3 length: 15 amino acids. CDR1 and CDR2 (germline): LGHNA, YNFKEQ. The V gene end was trimmed by 4 bases and the J gene end by 5 bases; junction bases not matched to a gene: 5. CDR3 sequence: CASSPTSGKDNEQFF. The CDR3 DNA follows: TGTGCCAGCAGCCCCACTAGCGGGAAAGACAATGAGCAGTTCTTC.

The J gene is TRBJ2-1, the V gene TRBV13; D remains unclear. Germline assignment: CDR1 PRHDT and CDR2 FYEKMQ (reference sequence). V lost 5 bases, J lost 4 bases, and 15 bases lay in between. CDR3 size: 15 residues. The CDR3 sequence: CASSPLGGEYNEQFF. CDR3 coding DNA: TGTGCCAGCAGCCCCCTAGGCGGAGAGTACAATGAGCAGTTCTTC.

The chain couples TRBV7-3 to TRBJ2-2; TRBD1 aligns across 8 bases. This CDR3 spans 15 amino acids. V shed 1 base and J 7 bases; nucleotides not matched to a gene: 5. The germline CDR1 and CDR2 sequences are SGHTA and FQGTGA. Here the CDR3 DNA reads TGTGCCAGCAGCTTAAAGCAGGGGGCGGGCGGGGAGCTGTTTTTT. As protein: CASSLKQGAGGELFF.

CDR3 sequence: CASSSRIGTGLMNTEAFF. CDR3 DNA sequence: TGTGCCAGCAGCTCTAGGATAGGGACAGGCCTCATGAACACTGAAGCTTTCTTT. The chain combines TRBV7-9 with TRBJ1-1; 8 bases map to TRBD1. This CDR3 comprises 18 residues. The V gene's germline CDR1 is SEHNR and CDR2 FQNEAQ (reference sequence). Trimming cost V 4 bases and J 0 bases; bases outside gene matches: 13.

This chain uses TRBV7-3 with TRBJ2-3; either TRBD1 or TRBD2 may supply D (5 bases each). V lost 5 bases and J lost 2, with 11 bases in between. The CDR3 sequence is 14 residues long. Germline CDR1 SGHTA, CDR2 FQGTGA. The CDR3 nucleotides are TGTGCCAGCAGCCCCGGGACCTTCACAGATACGCAGTATTTT. Amino acids: CASSPGTFTDTQYF.

Notes on this clone: Other DNA sequences of this sample code for an identical CDR3. This sequence joins TRBV9 and TRBJ2-2; D possibly corresponds to TRBD1 (6 bases). The CDR3 length is 14 residues. The germline V gene has CDR1 SGDLS and CDR2 YYNGEE. V was trimmed by 1 base and J by 6 bases, leaving 10 bases between them. The CDR3 spells CASSVQGSAGELFF. The CDR3 coding sequence is TGTGCCAGCAGCGTACAGGGGTCGGCCGGGGAGCTGTTTTTT.

This chain joins TRBV19 and TRBJ1-1, with TRBD1 matching 8 bases. Germline loops: CDR1 LNHDA, CDR2 SQIVND (reference sequence). CDR3 length equals 14 residues. The V gene end was trimmed by 8 bases and the J gene end by 6 bases; junction bases not matched to a gene: 11. CDR3 sequence: CASPGDRLGAEAFF. CDR3 DNA: TGTGCCAGTCCCGGGGACAGGCTGGGCGCTGAAGCTTTCTTT.

J is TRBJ1-1 and V is TRBV27; D call uncertain. The germline V gene encodes CDR1 MNHEY and CDR2 SMNVEV (reference sequence). The V gene lost 7 bases and the J gene lost 1 base, with 4 bases spanning the gap. The length of the CDR3 is 11 residues. The CDR3 loop reads CASKRNTEAFF. As DNA, the CDR3 is TGTGCCAGCAAGCGGAACACTGAAGCTTTCTTT.